This T cell receptor beta chain was observed in a study of shared clonotypes between healthy human individuals. Study information: Each donor had three CD4 naive, three CD4 memory, two CD8 naive and one CD8 memory plate.

The count of this clone is one. CDR3 length: 15 amino acids. Germline CDR1 and CDR2: MGHDK and SYGVNS. V gave up 1 base and J gave up 3 bases, with 13 bases separating them. Every one of the donors was a Caucasian adult that lived in Nashville, Tennessee. Each subset's genomic DNA was shared equally among a number of immunoSEQ plates. The protocol was immunoSEQ multiplex PCR, while the TCRdb copy is restricted to in-frame clones and leaves out a portion. Counted here are approximately 1,500,000 clones, around 95% occurring once; the ten biggest clones make up approximately 1.1%. The sequencing input was naive CD4+ T cells sorted from blood. Subset denoted: CD45RA+ positively selected. The chain combines TRBV25-1 with TRBJ2-7, with D possibly being TRBD2 (5 bases). The clonotype originates from a man aged 30 to 39 in good health. In DNA, the CDR3 is TGTGCCAGCAGTGAATGGTCGGGGAAAAGCTACGAGCAGTACTTC. This gives the protein CASSEWSGKSYEQYF.